The 25 T cell receptor beta chains given below trace back to one sample, sequenced in a study of CD8+ T cells in alopecia areata. RNA was isolated and reverse transcribed to cDNA, the sequencing template. Sequencing was performed with immunoSEQ multiplex PCR; in TCRdb, only in-frame clones are kept and a portion is missing. The sample includes about 69,000 clones, approximately 60% of them seen just once. Sequencing used CD8+ T cells sorted from blood, obtained at week 0. These receptors were obtained from a human donor with alopecia areata.

V gene TRBV29-1 combines with J gene TRBJ1-2; no reliable D call. From germline, CDR1 is SQVTM and CDR2 ANQGSEA. The CDR3 is 13 amino acids. Trimming shortened V by 5 bases and J by 5 bases, and 15 bases separated the two germline ends. The DNA of the CDR3 is TGCAGCGTTTGGACTCAGGCATTTTATGGCTACACCTTC. It yields the protein CSVWTQAFYGYTF.

The CDR3 region is CASSTGDGLGEKLFF. CDR3 coding DNA: TGCGCCAGCAGCACGGGGGACGGGCTGGGGGAAAAACTGTTTTTT. The J gene is TRBJ1-4, the V gene TRBV5-1; TRBD1 might be the D (5 bases). The CDR3 loop spans 15 amino acids. CDR1 SGHRS and CDR2 YFSETQ come from the germline V gene. Trimming removed 4 bases at V and 8 bases at J, with 18 bases between.

V and J are TRBV25-1 and TRBJ2-7; 9 bases map to TRBD1. CDR3 length: 15 residues. V dropped 4 bases and J dropped 0; count of bases not matched to a gene: 4. CDR1 MGHDK and CDR2 SYGVNS come from the germline V gene. In DNA form, the CDR3 reads TGTGCCAGCAGTGGATGGGACAGGGACTCCTACGAGCAGTACTTC. It yields the protein CASSGWDRDSYEQYF.

The CDR3 sequence: CASSQRRQGTLNTEAFF. Written as DNA, the CDR3 is TGCGCCAGCAGCCAAAGAAGACAGGGTACGTTGAACACTGAAGCTTTCTTT. The chain couples TRBV5-1 to TRBJ1-1; TRBD1 agrees at 7 bases. V lost 4 bases, J lost 0 bases, and 12 bases stayed unmatched. The CDR3 spans 17 residues. Germline-derived CDR1 and CDR2 are SGHRS and YFSETQ.

This chain joins TRBV2 and TRBJ2-7, with D unresolved. V was cut by 3 bases and J by 3 bases, with 9 bases left in between. The CDR3 loop spans 13 amino acids. CDR1 and CDR2 (germline): SNHLY, FYNNEI. This CDR3 is CASSETALYEQYF. The CDR3 nucleotides are TGTGCCAGCAGTGAGACGGCGCTCTACGAGCAGTACTTC.

The V and J genes are TRBV30 and TRBJ2-2; no firm D call. This CDR3 region has 13 residues. Germline V gene data show CDR1 as GTSNPN and CDR2 as SVGIG (reference sequence). The V and J ends lost 1 base and 6 bases respectively, with 9 bases between them. The CDR3 DNA reads TGTGCCTGGAGTGATGGAGTTCCCGGGGAGCTGTTTTTT. Amino acid sequence: CAWSDGVPGELFF.

The CDR3 DNA follows: TGTGCCAGCAGCTTGGCAGGATCCTACGAGCAGTACTTC. Its translation: CASSLAGSYEQYF. The chain employs TRBV5-5 and TRBJ2-7; no definite D call. Trimming stripped 0 bases from V and 1 base from J, with 5 bases between. Germline V lookup: CDR1 SGHKS, CDR2 YYEKEE (reference sequence). This CDR3 comprises 13 residues.

The chain recombines TRBV5-6 with TRBJ2-1; 8 positions agree with TRBD1. CDR1 and CDR2 (germline): SGHDT, YYEEEE. CDR3 length equals 17 residues. The V segment lost 0 bases and the J segment 3 bases; nucleotides outside the gene matches: 8. CDR3 sequence: CASSLVPGQVNYNEQFF. The CDR3 DNA is TGTGCCAGCAGCTTGGTTCCGGGACAGGTTAACTACAATGAGCAGTTCTTC.

This clone occurred a few times. The chain uses TRBV27 and TRBJ1-1; TRBD1 agrees at 8 bases. CDR3 length: 14 amino acids. CDR1 is MNHEY and CDR2 is SMNVEV in the germline V gene (reference sequence). V trimming: 3 bases; J trimming: 6 bases; junction bases outside the gene matches: 6. In nucleotides, the CDR3 is TGTGCCAGCAGTTTGGCAGGGGGCGGCGCTGAAGCTTTCTTT. Its protein is CASSLAGGGAEAFF.

The rearrangement uses TRBV11-2 and TRBJ2-7, with 7 bases fitting TRBD1. Germline CDR1 is SGHAT and CDR2 is FQNNGV. Trimming removed 5 bases from V and 3 bases from J; junction bases left unmatched: 4. The CDR3 totals 13 residues. CDR3: CASSIGTVYEQYF. The CDR3 DNA reads as TGTGCCAGCAGCATAGGGACAGTCTACGAGCAGTACTTC.

The rearrangement links TRBV30 to TRBJ2-1; D is uncertain. Trimming took 0 bases from V and 7 from J, leaving 19 bases between them. CDR3 size: 16 residues. Germline CDR1 GTSNPN, CDR2 SVGIG (reference sequence). CDR3 sequence: CAWSVSGPLPPNEQFF. In DNA form, the CDR3 reads TGTGCCTGGAGTGTATCCGGCCCTTTACCTCCAAATGAGCAGTTCTTC.

The chain links TRBV28 to TRBJ2-1; 11 bases map to TRBD2. The germline CDR1 and CDR2 sequences are MDHEN and SYDVKM. This CDR3 is built from 15 residues. Trimming at V came to 4 bases and at J to 3 bases, leaving 2 bases not matched to a gene. CDR3 protein: CASSSGLADYNEQFF. CDR3 DNA sequence: TGTGCCAGCAGTTCGGGACTAGCGGACTACAATGAGCAGTTCTTC. Variable domain in full (rest from reference TRBV28 and TRBJ2-1): DVKVTQSSRYLVKRTGEKVFLECVQDMDHENMFWYRQDPGLGLRLIYFSYDVKMKEKGDIPEGYSVSREKKERFSLILESASTNQTSMYLCASSSGLADYNEQFFGPGTRLTVL.

The chain is built from TRBV27 and TRBJ2-5; the match to TRBD1 covers 11 bases. The trim removed 4 bases at V and 5 bases at J, leaving 12 bases unmatched. This CDR3 contains 17 residues. The germline V gene has CDR1 MNHEY and CDR2 SMNVEV (reference sequence). The CDR3 spells CASSSESGQGARETQYF. CDR3 bases: TGTGCCAGCAGTTCAGAAAGCGGACAGGGGGCGAGGGAGACCCAGTACTTC.

J is TRBJ2-3 and V is TRBV30; 7 nucleotides line up with TRBD2. This CDR3 comprises 13 residues. Germline trimming cut 5 bases from V and 1 base from J; bases unmatched to any gene: 3. The germline V gene has CDR1 GTSNPN and CDR2 SVGIG (reference sequence). The CDR3 bases are TGTGCCTGGGGGGGAGGGGGCACAGATACGCAGTATTTT. Amino acids: CAWGGGGTDTQYF.

The rearrangement links TRBV25-1 to TRBJ1-2; possibly TRBD1 for D (6 bases). This CDR3 has 13 amino acids. Germline loops: CDR1 MGHDK, CDR2 SYGVNS. The germline V and J ends were trimmed by 6 bases and 3 bases, with 11 bases remaining between them. CDR3 protein: CASRGALYYGYTF. The CDR3 region has the DNA TGTGCCAGCAGGGGGGCCTTATACTATGGCTACACCTTC.

This clone appeared once. The chain carries TRBV7-9 and TRBJ1-2; a possible D gene is TRBD1 (5 bases). CDR1 and CDR2 from the germline V gene are SEHNR and FQNEAQ (reference sequence). The CDR3 totals 13 residues. The germline V and J ends were trimmed by 3 bases and 3 bases, with 8 bases remaining between them. The chain's CDR3 is CASSLTEYYGYTF. CDR3 DNA sequence: TGTGCCAGCAGCTTGACAGAGTACTATGGCTACACCTTC.

J is TRBJ2-3 and V is TRBV28; 14 bases align to TRBD2. V dropped 5 bases and J dropped 1; count of bases not matched to a gene: 11. This CDR3 has 19 residues. Germline CDR1 and CDR2: MDHEN and SYDVKM. CDR3 nucleotides: TGTGCCAGCAGTCTGTCCGGGACTAGCGGGAGTCTTGGCACAGATACGCAGTATTTT. This encodes CASSLSGTSGSLGTDTQYF.

The rearrangement uses TRBV28 and TRBJ1-5, with D hard to call. There are 14 residues in the CDR3. Trimming shortened V by 6 bases and J by 1 base, and 10 bases separated the two germline ends. Germline V gene lookup returns CDR1 MDHEN and CDR2 SYDVKM. CDR3 nucleotide sequence: TGTGCCAGCAGCTCCCTCGGGAGCAATCAGCCCCAGCATTTT. Translated: CASSSLGSNQPQHF. Filled out from reference TRBV28 and TRBJ1-5, the complete variable domain reads DVKVTQSSRYLVKRTGEKVFLECVQDMDHENMFWYRQDPGLGLRLIYFSYDVKMKEKGDIPEGYSVSREKKERFSLILESASTNQTSMYLCASSSLGSNQPQHFGDGTRLSIL.

This clone was observed a single time. The CDR3 bases are TGTGCCAGCAGTTACTCGACCCGCACTGAAGCTTTCTTT. It yields the protein CASSYSTRTEAFF. The rearrangement links TRBV6-5 to TRBJ1-1; D remains unclear. V was cut by 0 bases and J by 4 bases, with 6 bases left in between. CDR1 is MNHEY and CDR2 is SVGAGI in the germline V gene. CDR3 length: 13 amino acids.

V usage is TRBV5-6 and J usage is TRBJ1-1; D is unclear. V was trimmed by 1 base and J by 1 base, leaving 8 bases between them. Germline CDR1 reads SGHDT; CDR2 reads YYEEEE. The CDR3 is 14 amino acids. The CDR3 protein is CASSLRAGNTEAFF. DNA for the CDR3: TGTGCCAGCAGCTTGCGGGCTGGGAACACTGAAGCTTTCTTT.

The V gene is TRBV30, the J gene TRBJ2-7, with 7 bases identical to TRBD2. The germline V gene has CDR1 GTSNPN and CDR2 SVGIG (reference sequence). V dropped 4 bases and J dropped 0; count of bases not matched to a gene: 0. The CDR3 contains 12 residues. The chain's CDR3 is CAWTSGSYEQYF. The CDR3 DNA sequence: TGTGCCTGGACTAGCGGCTCCTACGAGCAGTACTTC.

The V call is TRBV27, the J call TRBJ1-2; no clear D. This CDR3 contains 15 residues. The germline V gene has CDR1 MNHEY and CDR2 SMNVEV (reference sequence). Deletions cut 6 bases from V and 0 bases from J, with 14 bases between. The CDR3 here is CASSSILGANYGYTF. The CDR3 DNA follows: TGTGCCAGCAGCTCCATACTCGGAGCTAACTATGGCTACACCTTC.

Comment on this clone: The sample has other DNA sequences that encode this CDR3 too. V usage is TRBV5-1 and J usage is TRBJ2-7; TRBD1 is a possible D gene (5 bases). Trimming removed 0 bases at V and 1 base at J, with 11 bases between. This CDR3 region has 15 residues. Germline V gene lookup returns CDR1 SGHRS and CDR2 YFSETQ. CDR3 protein: CASSLGQGRSYEQYF. The CDR3, as DNA: TGCGCCAGCAGCTTGGGGCAGGGAAGATCCTACGAGCAGTACTTC.

The chain has TRBV5-1 and TRBJ2-2; D remains ambiguous. The CDR3 is made up of 14 amino acids. Germline V gene lookup returns CDR1 SGHRS and CDR2 YFSETQ. V lost 5 bases and J lost 0, with 8 bases in between. Written as DNA, the CDR3 is TGCGCCAGCAGACTCTCGGCGAACACCGGGGAGCTGTTTTTT. Its protein product is CASRLSANTGELFF. The whole variable domain, remainder taken from reference TRBV5-1 and TRBJ2-2, is KAGVTQTPRYLIKTRGQQVTLSCSPISGHRSVSWYQQTPGQGLQFLFEYFSETQRNKGNFPGRFSGRQFSNSRSEMNVSTLELGDSALYLCASRLSANTGELFFGEGSRLTVL.

The V gene is TRBV7-9, the J gene TRBJ2-1; 8 bases fit TRBD1. The CDR3 contains 13 residues. The ends lost 4 bases at V and 8 bases at J; junction bases unmatched: 4. In germline, CDR1 is SEHNR, CDR2 FQNEAQ (reference sequence). The CDR3 coding sequence is TGTGCCAGCAGCTCAGGACAGGGCCATGAGCAGTTCTTC. Translation gives CASSSGQGHEQFF.